This T cell receptor beta chain was profiled in a study of cytomegalovirus exposure and HLA in healthy donors. Regarding the study as a whole: According to an earlier analysis, most TCR beta V segments yielded productive rearrangements about 87% or about 30% of the time. Cytomegalovirus association was listed for 164 TCR beta chains.

This clone turned up a few times. Its antigen is unknown. V gave up 4 bases and J gave up 2 bases, with 24 bases separating them. The CDR3 has 18 amino acids. Germline assignment: CDR1 SGHRS and CDR2 YFSETQ. Researchers ran the PCR with 60 Vbeta and 13 Jbeta primers. Original processing notes: In a later analysis, 80 million or so unique TCR beta chains included roughly 11 million shared by two or more donors. TCRdb keeps only in-frame clones here, not all; method: immunoSEQ multiplex PCR. For V, J and clone size, that table is used; D and trimming come from the DNA. The table includes around 100,000 clones, about four fifths detected once.

The chain has TRBV5-1 and TRBJ2-5; D may be TRBD2 (6 bases). The sample consisted of PBMCs. The source of this sequence is a man aged 25-45 years in good health and CMV-seropositive. The CDR3 region is CASSAPVGRTGTQETQYF. The CDR3 nucleotides read TGCGCCAGCAGCGCACCCGTCGGCCGTACGGGGACTCAAGAGACCCAGTACTTC.